This record looks at one T cell receptor (beta chain) sequence and its context. This record comes from a study of blood T cell repertoires in COVID-19. Method: immunoSEQ multiplex PCR; TCRdb's copy keeps in-frame clones and lacks some. In the table there are around 330,000 clones, around 91% of which are singletons. With 7 bases clipped from V and 8 bases from J, the junction kept 3 bases outside the gene matches. Germline lookup yields CDR1 SNHLY and CDR2 FYNNEI. The CDR3 loop spans 11 amino acids. The TCR originated in a woman aged 40 to 50 who had recovered from COVID-19. The chain uses TRBV2 and TRBJ1-1; TRBD1 matches 8 bases. Sequencing input: PBMCs or T cells enriched from blood (not recorded which). The CDR3 coding sequence is TGTGCCAGCATACGGGACAGGGAAGCTTTCTTT. Its translation: CASIRDREAFF.